A selection of T cell receptor beta chains follows, all from one sample in a study of neurological immune-mediated disorders. TCRdb re-called the 5' RACE reads with MiXCR, one entry per CDR3 protein. The sample has some 30,000 distinct CDR3 sequences; approximately 5% are singletons. The sample taken for sequencing was CD4+ T cells from blood. The receptors were sampled from a woman aged 45-65 years in good health. Each CDR3 is given with its conserved first and last residue. Fields, in order: J gene, V gene, clone size, D gene, CDR3 protein, CDR3 DNA. The D gene is left open where the match is weak. Clone size, where shown, is once, few, many, or a class for clones that have expanded.

j_gene: TRBJ1-1; v_gene: TRBV5-1; abundance: many; d_gene: -; CDR3aa: CASISDTEAFF; CDR3nt: TGCGCCAGCATTTCGGACACTGAAGCTTTCTTT
j_gene: TRBJ1-2; v_gene: TRBV20-1; abundance: many; d_gene: -; CDR3aa: CSAQGGGNPYGYTF; CDR3nt: TGCAGTGCTCAAGGGGGAGGCAACCCCTATGGCTACACCTTC
j_gene: TRBJ2-7; v_gene: TRBV20-1; abundance: many; d_gene: -; CDR3aa: CSASSGTRDYEQYF; CDR3nt: TGCAGTGCTAGCTCCGGGACAAGAGACTACGAGCAGTACTTC
j_gene: TRBJ1-2; v_gene: TRBV6-1; abundance: many; d_gene: TRBD1; CDR3aa: CASRRTGNYGYTF; CDR3nt: TGTGCCAGCAGGCGGACAGGGAACTATGGCTACACCTTC
j_gene: TRBJ2-2; v_gene: TRBV24-1; abundance: -; d_gene: -; CDR3aa: CATSGVAGSATGELFF; CDR3nt: TGTGCCACCAGTGGAGTGGCAGGTAGTGCCACCGGGGAGCTGTTTTTT
j_gene: TRBJ1-1; v_gene: TRBV5-1; abundance: many; d_gene: -; CDR3aa: CASSAQSGTGTEAFF; CDR3nt: TGCGCCAGCAGCGCCCAATCCGGGACGGGGACTGAAGCTTTCTTT
j_gene: TRBJ1-5; v_gene: TRBV5-1; abundance: many; d_gene: -; CDR3aa: CASSREGSQPQHF; CDR3nt: TGCGCCAGCAGCCGAGAGGGTAGCCAGCCCCAGCATTTT
j_gene: TRBJ1-2; v_gene: TRBV20-1; abundance: many; d_gene: TRBD1; CDR3aa: CSARGQGVYSYGYTF; CDR3nt: TGCAGTGCTAGAGGGCAGGGGGTGTATTCCTATGGCTACACCTTC
j_gene: TRBJ2-5; v_gene: TRBV7-9; abundance: many; d_gene: -; CDR3aa: CASSLGDSRQETQYF; CDR3nt: TGTGCCAGCAGCTTAGGAGACAGTCGGCAAGAGACCCAGTACTTC
j_gene: TRBJ2-1; v_gene: TRBV28; abundance: many; d_gene: -; CDR3aa: CASSLYGRSYNEQFF; CDR3nt: TGTGCCAGCAGTTTATACGGGAGATCCTACAATGAGCAGTTCTTC
j_gene: TRBJ2-1; v_gene: TRBV20-1; abundance: many; d_gene: TRBD2; CDR3aa: CSATVSGRSSYNEQFF; CDR3nt: TGCAGTGCTACCGTTAGCGGGAGGAGCTCCTACAATGAGCAGTTCTTC
j_gene: TRBJ2-1; v_gene: TRBV7-9; abundance: many; d_gene: TRBD2; CDR3aa: CASALAGGTGEQFF; CDR3nt: TGTGCCAGCGCTCTAGCGGGAGGAACGGGTGAGCAGTTCTTC
j_gene: TRBJ2-1; v_gene: TRBV5-1; abundance: many; d_gene: -; CDR3aa: CASSLVQGANNEQFF; CDR3nt: TGCGCCAGCAGCTTGGTACAGGGCGCAAACAATGAGCAGTTCTTC
j_gene: TRBJ2-2; v_gene: TRBV25-1; abundance: many; d_gene: TRBD2; CDR3aa: CASSASSGSAGELFF; CDR3nt: TGTGCCAGCAGTGCTTCTAGCGGGAGCGCCGGGGAGCTGTTTTTT
j_gene: TRBJ2-5; v_gene: TRBV5-1; abundance: many; d_gene: -; CDR3aa: CASSSQGQETQYF; CDR3nt: TGCGCCAGCAGCTCTCAGGGGCAAGAGACCCAGTACTTC
j_gene: TRBJ2-3; v_gene: TRBV5-6; abundance: many; d_gene: -; CDR3aa: CASRREWTDTQYF; CDR3nt: TGTGCCAGCCGACGGGAGTGGACAGATACGCAGTATTTT
j_gene: TRBJ2-7; v_gene: TRBV3-1; abundance: many; d_gene: -; CDR3aa: CASSQMTAGHEQYF; CDR3nt: TGTGCCAGCAGCCAAATGACAGCAGGCCACGAGCAGTACTTC
j_gene: TRBJ2-1; v_gene: TRBV12-3/TRBV12-4; abundance: many; d_gene: -; CDR3aa: CASSLFRGSHYNEQFF; CDR3nt: TGTGCCAGCAGTCTCTTTCGGGGATCCCATTACAATGAGCAGTTCTTC
j_gene: TRBJ1-1; v_gene: TRBV9; abundance: many; d_gene: TRBD1; CDR3aa: CASSGVQGFSTEAFF; CDR3nt: TGTGCCAGCAGCGGGGTACAGGGGTTCAGCACTGAAGCTTTCTTT
j_gene: TRBJ2-5; v_gene: TRBV15; abundance: many; d_gene: -; CDR3aa: CATSRDRLAETQYF; CDR3nt: TGTGCCACCAGCAGAGATCGGCTAGCCGAGACCCAGTACTTC
j_gene: TRBJ2-3; v_gene: TRBV3-1; abundance: many; d_gene: TRBD1; CDR3aa: CASSQGDRGTDTQYF; CDR3nt: TGTGCCAGCAGCCAGGGGGACAGAGGCACAGATACGCAGTATTTT
j_gene: TRBJ2-7; v_gene: TRBV7-2; abundance: many; d_gene: TRBD2; CDR3aa: CASREVGGWEQYF; CDR3nt: TGTGCCAGCAGAGAGGTCGGGGGGTGGGAGCAGTACTTC
j_gene: TRBJ1-2; v_gene: TRBV15; abundance: many; d_gene: -; CDR3aa: CATSRDGRNGYTF; CDR3nt: TGTGCCACCAGCAGAGATGGTCGAAATGGCTACACCTTC
j_gene: TRBJ1-1; v_gene: TRBV20-1; abundance: many; d_gene: -; CDR3aa: CSVGGGNTEAFF; CDR3nt: TGCAGTGTTGGGGGGGGAAATACTGAAGCTTTCTTT
j_gene: TRBJ1-5; v_gene: TRBV30; abundance: many; d_gene: TRBD1; CDR3aa: CAWSGGTGGNQPQHF; CDR3nt: TGTGCCTGGAGTGGGGGGACAGGGGGCAATCAGCCCCAGCATTTT
j_gene: TRBJ2-5; v_gene: TRBV29-1; abundance: many; d_gene: TRBD1; CDR3aa: CSVRTGGETQYF; CDR3nt: TGCAGCGTTCGGACAGGGGGGGAGACCCAGTACTTC
j_gene: TRBJ2-7; v_gene: TRBV12-3/TRBV12-4; abundance: -; d_gene: TRBD1; CDR3aa: CASSLRGPPYEQYF; CDR3nt: TGTGCCAGCAGTTTAAGGGGGCCCCCCTACGAGCAGTACTTC
j_gene: TRBJ2-1; v_gene: TRBV2; abundance: -; d_gene: TRBD2; CDR3aa: CASSWSGGGLFF; CDR3nt: TGTGCCAGCAGTTGGAGTGGCGGGGGGCTTTTCTTC
j_gene: TRBJ2-1; v_gene: TRBV28; abundance: many; d_gene: -; CDR3aa: CASSFGRIYNEQFF; CDR3nt: TGTGCCAGCAGTTTTGGGCGGATCTACAATGAGCAGTTCTTC
j_gene: TRBJ2-1; v_gene: TRBV5-1; abundance: many; d_gene: TRBD1; CDR3aa: CASSQTGGKGNEQFF; CDR3nt: TGCGCCAGCAGCCAAACAGGGGGCAAAGGAAATGAGCAGTTCTTC
j_gene: TRBJ2-2; v_gene: TRBV5-1; abundance: many; d_gene: TRBD1; CDR3aa: CASSFLGQEGAGELFF; CDR3nt: TGCGCCAGCAGCTTCCTGGGACAGGAAGGGGCCGGGGAGCTGTTTTTT
j_gene: TRBJ2-3; v_gene: TRBV20-1; abundance: many; d_gene: TRBD2; CDR3aa: CSASRELADTDTQYF; CDR3nt: TGCAGTGCTAGCCGGGAACTAGCGGATACAGATACGCAGTATTTT
j_gene: TRBJ1-2; v_gene: TRBV20-1; abundance: many; d_gene: TRBD1; CDR3aa: CSATGNFYGYTF; CDR3nt: TGCAGTGCGACAGGGAACTTCTATGGCTACACCTTC
j_gene: TRBJ1-3; v_gene: TRBV4-2; abundance: many; d_gene: -; CDR3aa: CASSQELVARGRLSSGNTIYF; CDR3nt: TGTGCCAGCAGCCAAGAACTTGTGGCGAGGGGGAGACTCAGCTCTGGAAACACCATATATTTT
j_gene: TRBJ2-1; v_gene: TRBV28; abundance: many; d_gene: TRBD2; CDR3aa: CASSSFGRARDEQFF; CDR3nt: TGTGCCAGCAGTTCCTTCGGGAGGGCCAGAGATGAGCAGTTCTTC
j_gene: TRBJ2-1; v_gene: TRBV24-1; abundance: medium-sized; d_gene: -; CDR3aa: CATTPGPRNEQFF; CDR3nt: TGTGCCACCACCCCGGGACCACGAAATGAGCAGTTCTTC
j_gene: TRBJ2-1; v_gene: TRBV7-2; abundance: many; d_gene: TRBD2; CDR3aa: CASSSSSGSSYNEQFF; CDR3nt: TGTGCCAGCAGCTCTTCTAGCGGGAGCTCCTACAATGAGCAGTTCTTC
j_gene: TRBJ1-1; v_gene: TRBV18; abundance: medium-sized; d_gene: -; CDR3aa: CASSPALGPEAFF; CDR3nt: TGTGCCAGCTCACCAGCCCTCGGCCCTGAAGCTTTCTTT
j_gene: TRBJ1-1; v_gene: TRBV7-2; abundance: many; d_gene: TRBD1; CDR3aa: CASSLWTGKIGTEAFF; CDR3nt: TGTGCCAGCAGCTTATGGACAGGGAAGATAGGCACTGAAGCTTTCTTT
j_gene: TRBJ2-3; v_gene: TRBV7-3; abundance: many; d_gene: -; CDR3aa: CASSLSVDSDTQYF; CDR3nt: TGTGCCAGCAGCTTAAGTGTGGACTCAGATACGCAGTATTTT
j_gene: TRBJ1-5; v_gene: TRBV6-6; abundance: many; d_gene: -; CDR3aa: CASSTEGTERNQPQHF; CDR3nt: TGTGCCAGCAGCACTGAAGGGACTGAACGGAATCAGCCCCAGCATTTT
j_gene: TRBJ2-3; v_gene: TRBV20-1; abundance: many; d_gene: TRBD2; CDR3aa: CSARGGSGGALGDTQYF; CDR3nt: TGCAGTGCTAGAGGAGGAAGCGGGGGGGCCCTAGGGGATACGCAGTATTTT
j_gene: TRBJ1-1; v_gene: TRBV12-3/TRBV12-4; abundance: many; d_gene: -; CDR3aa: CASSPIRAEAFF; CDR3nt: TGTGCCAGCAGCCCTATACGGGCTGAAGCTTTCTTT
j_gene: TRBJ2-7; v_gene: TRBV20-1; abundance: many; d_gene: TRBD2; CDR3aa: CSALRGTSVDEQYF; CDR3nt: TGCAGTGCCCTGAGGGGGACTAGTGTCGACGAGCAGTACTTC
j_gene: TRBJ2-3; v_gene: TRBV20-1; abundance: many; d_gene: TRBD2; CDR3aa: CSARLEREMNTQYF; CDR3nt: TGCAGTGCTAGGTTGGAGCGGGAGATGAATACGCAGTATTTT
j_gene: TRBJ2-3; v_gene: TRBV3-1; abundance: many; d_gene: -; CDR3aa: CASSQDQPKNTDTQYF; CDR3nt: TGTGCCAGCAGCCAAGACCAGCCTAAAAACACAGATACGCAGTATTTT
j_gene: TRBJ1-4; v_gene: TRBV27; abundance: many; d_gene: -; CDR3aa: CASSLSNGPHEKLFF; CDR3nt: TGTGCCAGCAGTTTATCGAATGGGCCACATGAAAAACTGTTTTTT
j_gene: TRBJ2-1; v_gene: TRBV20-1; abundance: many; d_gene: TRBD2; CDR3aa: CSASLAGHTYNEQFF; CDR3nt: TGCAGTGCTAGTCTAGCGGGGCATACCTACAATGAGCAGTTCTTC
j_gene: TRBJ1-2; v_gene: TRBV3-1; abundance: many; d_gene: -; CDR3aa: CASSQGRENGYTF; CDR3nt: TGTGCCAGCAGCCAAGGAAGGGAGAATGGCTACACCTTC
j_gene: TRBJ2-3; v_gene: TRBV20-1; abundance: many; d_gene: TRBD2; CDR3aa: CSAHSGSELGTDTQYF; CDR3nt: TGCAGTGCACACAGCGGGAGTGAACTGGGCACAGATACGCAGTATTTT